This TCR beta chain was sequenced for a study of T-cell reconstitution after alpha-beta-depleted transplantation in children. There are a few counts of this clonotype. The germline CDR1 and CDR2 sequences are SGHDT and YYEEEE. The length of the CDR3 is 15 residues. The V end was cut by 1 base, the J end by 1 base, with 11 bases between. TCRbeta library construction was performed incorporating unique molecular identifiers. MiXCR, applied by TCRdb to the PCR reads, yields one record per CDR3 protein. In the table there are a few hundred thousand distinct CDR3 sequences, 15% to 20% of which are singletons.

This receptor was identified in a boy in the first two years of life who had a stem cell transplant for Wiskott-Aldrich syndrome, so the T cells may come from the graft donor. The starting material was PBMCs, mostly from graft donor cells, obtained 360 days after TCRalphabeta/CD19-depleted stem cell transplant. The V call is TRBV5-6, the J call TRBJ1-1; D may be TRBD1 (6 bases). As DNA, the CDR3 is TGTGCCAGCAGCTTGACAGGGTTTTGGAACACTGAAGCTTTCTTT. This gives the protein CASSLTGFWNTEAFF.